This TCR beta chain was sequenced in a study of blood T cells in healthy people across ages. The use of a sample-barcoded 5' primer and a J-beta primer mix characterized a second PCR of roughly 7 to 11 cycles. TCRdb used MiXCR to reprocess the 5' RACE reads, holding one entry per CDR3 protein. Among more than 1.4 million distinct CDR3 sequences, 42% were seen once, and the ten largest hold under 8%. The clonotype comes from a woman aged 18-29 years in good health. The sequencing input was blood.

DNA of the CDR3: TGTGCCACCGGACTCGGTACCGATACGCAGTATTTT. Translation: CATGLGTDTQYF. The rearrangement links TRBV2 to TRBJ2-3, with a weak D call TRBD2 (5 bases). The length of the CDR3 is 12 residues. Germline CDR1 reads SNHLY; CDR2 reads FYNNEI. Trimming cost V 10 bases and J 6 bases, with 14 bases left between them. Drawing the rest from reference TRBV2 and TRBJ2-3, the complete variable domain is EPEVTQTPSHQVTQMGQEVILRCVPISNHLYFYWYRQILGQKVEFLVSFYNNEISEKSEIFDDQFSVERPDGSNFTLKIRSTKLEDSAMYFCATGLGTDTQYFGPGTRLTVL.